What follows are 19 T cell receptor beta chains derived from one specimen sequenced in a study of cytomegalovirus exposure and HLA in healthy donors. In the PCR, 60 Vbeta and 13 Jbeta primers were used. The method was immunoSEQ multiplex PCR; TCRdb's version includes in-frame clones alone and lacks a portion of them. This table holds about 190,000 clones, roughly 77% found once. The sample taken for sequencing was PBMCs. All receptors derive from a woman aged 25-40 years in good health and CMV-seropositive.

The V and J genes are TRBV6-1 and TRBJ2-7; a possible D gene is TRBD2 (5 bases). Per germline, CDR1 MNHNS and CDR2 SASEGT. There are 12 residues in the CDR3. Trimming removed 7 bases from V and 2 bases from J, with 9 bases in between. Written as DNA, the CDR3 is TGTGCCAGCAAAGCGGTTACCTACGAGCAGTACTTC. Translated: CASKAVTYEQYF.

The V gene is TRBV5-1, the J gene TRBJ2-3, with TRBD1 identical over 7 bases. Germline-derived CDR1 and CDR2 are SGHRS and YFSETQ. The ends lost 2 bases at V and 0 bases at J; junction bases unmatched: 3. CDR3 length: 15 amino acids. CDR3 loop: CASSFRQGSTDTQYF. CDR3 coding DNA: TGCGCCAGCAGCTTCCGACAGGGAAGCACAGATACGCAGTATTTT.

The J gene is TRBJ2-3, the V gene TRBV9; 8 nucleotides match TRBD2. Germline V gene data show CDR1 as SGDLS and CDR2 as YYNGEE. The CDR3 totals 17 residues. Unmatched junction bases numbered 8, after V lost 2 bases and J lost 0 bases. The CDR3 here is CASSVSGSSMSTDTQYF. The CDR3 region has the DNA TGTGCCAGCAGCGTCAGCGGGAGTTCTATGAGCACAGATACGCAGTATTTT.

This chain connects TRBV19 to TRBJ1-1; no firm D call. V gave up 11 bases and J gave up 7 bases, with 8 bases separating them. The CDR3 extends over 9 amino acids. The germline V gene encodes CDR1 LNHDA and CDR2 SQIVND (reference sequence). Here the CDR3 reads CAGESEAFF. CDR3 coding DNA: TGTGCCGGAGAGAGTGAAGCTTTCTTT.

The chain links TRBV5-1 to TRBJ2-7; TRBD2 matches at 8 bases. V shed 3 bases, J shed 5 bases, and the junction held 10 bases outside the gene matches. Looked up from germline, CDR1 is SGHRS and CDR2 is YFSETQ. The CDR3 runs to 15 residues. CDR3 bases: TGCGCCAGCAGCTCACAAGCGGGAGTGCAGAACGAGCAGTACTTC. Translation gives CASSSQAGVQNEQYF.

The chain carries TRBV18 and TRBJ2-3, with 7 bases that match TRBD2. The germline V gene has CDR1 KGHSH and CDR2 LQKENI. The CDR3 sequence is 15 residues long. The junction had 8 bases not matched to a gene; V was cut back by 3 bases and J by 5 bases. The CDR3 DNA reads TGTGCCAGCTCACCCCTCGCGGGAGAAGGAGATACGCAGTATTTT. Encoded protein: CASSPLAGEGDTQYF.

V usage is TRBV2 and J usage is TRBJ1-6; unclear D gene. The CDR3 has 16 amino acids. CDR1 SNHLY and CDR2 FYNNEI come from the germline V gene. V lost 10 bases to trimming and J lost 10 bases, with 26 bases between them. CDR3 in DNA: TGTGCCACCTGCCTCGAGGCAAACCCCACGTCGTCACCCCTCCACTTT. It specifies CATCLEANPTSSPLHF.

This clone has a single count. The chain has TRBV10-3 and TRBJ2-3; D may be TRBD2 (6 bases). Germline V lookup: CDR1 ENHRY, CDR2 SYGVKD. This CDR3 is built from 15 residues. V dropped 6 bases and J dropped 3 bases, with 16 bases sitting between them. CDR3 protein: CAISEPGLKTDTQYF. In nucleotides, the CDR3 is TGTGCCATCAGCGAACCGGGACTTAAGACAGATACGCAGTATTTT.

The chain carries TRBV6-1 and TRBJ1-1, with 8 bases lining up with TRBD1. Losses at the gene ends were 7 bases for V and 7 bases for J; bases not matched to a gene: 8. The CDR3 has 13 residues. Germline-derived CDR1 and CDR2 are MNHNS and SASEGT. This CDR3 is CASKDRGSVEAFF. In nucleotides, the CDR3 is TGTGCCAGCAAAGACAGGGGATCCGTTGAAGCTTTCTTT.

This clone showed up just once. The CDR3 region is CASSEQGLDEKLFF. The CDR3 nucleotides are TGTGCCAGCAGCGAACAGGGTTTAGATGAAAAACTGTTTTTT. The chain recombines TRBV2 with TRBJ1-4; D possibly corresponds to TRBD1 (6 bases). Trimming pared 6 bases from V and 6 bases from J, leaving 14 bases between. Germline V CDR1 and CDR2: SNHLY, FYNNEI. The CDR3 length is 14 residues.

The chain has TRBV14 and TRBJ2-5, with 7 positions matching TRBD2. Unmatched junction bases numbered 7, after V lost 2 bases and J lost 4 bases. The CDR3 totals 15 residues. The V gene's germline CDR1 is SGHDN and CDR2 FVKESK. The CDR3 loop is CASSQRTSVIETQYF. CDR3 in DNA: TGTGCCAGCAGCCAACGAACTAGCGTGATAGAGACCCAGTACTTC.

CDR3 DNA: TGTGCCAGCAGTTTAATGGGGGAGGGCGTCTGCGAGCAGTACTTC. Amino acids: CASSLMGEGVCEQYF. The V and J genes are TRBV28 and TRBJ2-7; 7 bases match TRBD2. The germline gives CDR1 MDHEN, CDR2 SYDVKM. V was clipped by 2 bases and J by 6 bases; unmatched bases: 10. This CDR3 comprises 15 residues. The whole variable domain, filled in from reference TRBV28 and TRBJ2-7, reads DVKVTQSSRYLVKRTGEKVFLECVQDMDHENMFWYRQDPGLGLRLIYFSYDVKMKEKGDIPEGYSVSREKKERFSLILESASTNQTSMYLCASSLMGEGVCEQYFGPGTRLTVT.

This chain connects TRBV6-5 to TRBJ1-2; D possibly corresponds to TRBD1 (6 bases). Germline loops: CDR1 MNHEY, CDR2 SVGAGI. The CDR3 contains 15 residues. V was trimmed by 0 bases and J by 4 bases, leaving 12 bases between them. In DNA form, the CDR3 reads TGTGCCAGCAGTTACTCAATGGACAGCTCCTATGGCTACACCTTC. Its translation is CASSYSMDSSYGYTF.

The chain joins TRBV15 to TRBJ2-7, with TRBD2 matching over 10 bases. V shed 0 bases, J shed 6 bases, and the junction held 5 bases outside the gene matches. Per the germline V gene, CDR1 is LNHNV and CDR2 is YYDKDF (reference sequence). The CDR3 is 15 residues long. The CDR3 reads CATSRELAGLGEQYF. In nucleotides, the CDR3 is TGTGCCACCAGCAGAGAACTAGCGGGGCTTGGCGAGCAGTACTTC.

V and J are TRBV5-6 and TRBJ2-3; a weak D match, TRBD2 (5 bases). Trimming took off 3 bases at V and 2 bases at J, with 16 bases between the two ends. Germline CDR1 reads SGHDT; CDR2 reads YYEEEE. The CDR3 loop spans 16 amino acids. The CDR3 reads CASSSLAFEITDTQYF. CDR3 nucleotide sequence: TGTGCCAGCAGCTCGCTAGCTTTTGAGATCACAGATACGCAGTATTTT.

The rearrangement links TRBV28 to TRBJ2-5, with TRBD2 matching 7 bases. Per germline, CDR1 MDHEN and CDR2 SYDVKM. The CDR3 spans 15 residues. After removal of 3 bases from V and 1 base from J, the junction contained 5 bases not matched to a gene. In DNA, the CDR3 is TGTGCCAGCAGTTTTGAGCGGGGCCCCCAAGAGACCCAGTACTTC. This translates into CASSFERGPQETQYF.

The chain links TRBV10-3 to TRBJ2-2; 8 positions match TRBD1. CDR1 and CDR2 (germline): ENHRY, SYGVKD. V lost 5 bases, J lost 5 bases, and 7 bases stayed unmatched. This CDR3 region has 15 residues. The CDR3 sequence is CAISYGQGGTGELFF. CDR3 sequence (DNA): TGTGCCATCAGTTATGGACAGGGAGGAACCGGGGAGCTGTTTTTT.

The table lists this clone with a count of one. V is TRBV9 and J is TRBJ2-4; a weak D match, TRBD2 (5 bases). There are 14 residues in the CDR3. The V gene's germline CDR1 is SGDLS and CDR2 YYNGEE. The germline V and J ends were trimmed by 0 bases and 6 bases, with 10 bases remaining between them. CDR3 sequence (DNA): TGTGCCAGCAGCGTAGATCTAGCTATAAACATTCAGTACTTC. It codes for CASSVDLAINIQYF.

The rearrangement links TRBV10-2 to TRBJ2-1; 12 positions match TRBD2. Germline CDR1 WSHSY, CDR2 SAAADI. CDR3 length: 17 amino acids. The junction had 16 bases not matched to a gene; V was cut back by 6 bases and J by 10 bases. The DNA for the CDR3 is TGCGCCAGCAGAGACGGGGGCTGGACTAGCGGGGCGCCGGAGCAGTTCTTC. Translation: CASRDGGWTSGAPEQFF.